This T cell receptor beta chain was recorded in a study of T cells in Graves' hyperthyroidism and ophthalmopathy. About the research overall: The authors collected peripheral blood at initial diagnosis, before any treatment.

Study-wide findings and caveats: From stable hyperthyroidism, ophthalmopathy was separated by a 13 V-J model.

The source material, RNA transcripts, was used to amplify TCR beta CDR3 regions. With the HTBI primer set, the TCR CDR3 went through a first round of RT-PCR. TCRdb analysed the multiplex PCR reads with MiXCR anew, one entry per CDR3 protein. This table has more than 300,000 distinct CDR3 sequences, about 13% appearing once. The CDR3 totals 13 residues. V lost 2 bases and J 10 bases, leaving 12 bases between the germline ends. Germline-derived CDR1 and CDR2 are MDHEN and SYDVKM. This clonotype was seen more than once but under ten times. Its cognate antigen is unknown. Fresh peripheral blood, around 11 ml of it, supplied the PBMCs.

The material sequenced was blood. The sequence was collected from a woman under 30 with Graves' hyperthyroidism. This chain links TRBV28 with TRBJ2-1; D not certain. The CDR3 is CASSLHYSPEQFF. CDR3 coding DNA: TGTGCCAGCAGTTTACACTACTCCCCGGAGCAGTTCTTC.